Listed below are T cell receptor beta chains from one sample, sequenced in a study of blood T cell repertoires in COVID-19. Libraries were prepared by immunoSEQ multiplex PCR; TCRdb keeps only in-frame clonotypes and omits some of them. The sample shows some 120,000 clones, about 83% of them seen only once. The sequenced material came from peripheral blood. Receptor source: a human donor in a cohort sampled during active COVID-19. Each CDR3 is given with its conserved first and last residue. The order of the fields is V gene, D gene, J gene, clone size, CDR3 protein, CDR3 DNA. D genes are given only for firm matches. Clone size appears in some rows only: once, few, many, or a class for an expanded clone.

>TRBV20-1|NA|TRBJ2-7|NA
CSASPLAGRREQYF
TGCAGTGCTAGTCCACTAGCCGGGCGGCGCGAGCAGTACTTC
>TRBV28|NA|TRBJ2-1|NA
CASSPGLNTYIDNEQFF
TGTGCCAGCAGTCCCGGACTCAACACTTATATAGACAATGAGCAGTTCTTC
>TRBV29-1|NA|TRBJ1-1|NA
CSSGEGGTEAFF
TGCAGCTCTGGGGAGGGGGGCACTGAAGCTTTCTTT
>TRBV18|NA|TRBJ1-1|NA
CASSRDRTQNTEAFF
TGTGCCAGCTCACGAGACAGGACCCAGAACACTGAAGCTTTCTTT
>TRBV7-8|NA|TRBJ2-1|NA
CASRRTGNSYNEQFF
TGTGCCAGCAGACGCACAGGGAACTCCTACAATGAGCAGTTCTTC
>TRBV3-1/TRBV3-2|NA|TRBJ1-6|few
CASSRLGGRNSPLHF
TGTGCCAGCAGCCGTCTGGGGGGGCGGAATTCACCCCTCCACTTT
>TRBV7-9|TRBD1|TRBJ1-2|NA
CASSLWDREYGYTF
TGTGCCAGCAGCTTATGGGACAGGGAGTATGGCTACACCTTC
>TRBV3-1/TRBV3-2|TRBD2|TRBJ2-5|NA
CASSNGLAGGQETQYF
TGTGCCAGCAGCAACGGACTAGCGGGGGGGCAAGAGACCCAGTACTTC
>TRBV5-4|TRBD2|TRBJ2-7|NA
CASSLGLSGRAGEQYF
TGTGCCAGCAGCTTGGGGCTGAGCGGGAGGGCGGGGGAGCAGTACTTC
>TRBV5-4|TRBD2|TRBJ2-3|NA
CASSPLAGGGDTQYF
TGTGCCAGCAGCCCCCTAGCGGGGGGCGGAGATACGCAGTATTTT
>TRBV29-1|NA|TRBJ2-5|NA
CSVEQGRETQYF
TGCAGCGTTGAACAGGGGCGTGAGACCCAGTACTTC
>TRBV10-3|NA|TRBJ2-7|NA
CAISLGARGTGNEQYF
TGTGCCATCAGTCTGGGCGCCCGGGGAACGGGGAATGAGCAGTACTTC
>TRBV10-1|NA|TRBJ2-7|NA
CASSAGSSTGEQYF
TGCGCCAGCAGTGCCGGCAGCTCTACGGGAGAGCAGTACTTC
>TRBV2|NA|TRBJ2-1|NA
CASSAFRGLGNEQFF
TGTGCCAGCAGTGCTTTTCGGGGGTTGGGCAATGAGCAGTTCTTC
>TRBV7-2|NA|TRBJ2-3|NA
CASSTAVGEVTQYF
TGTGCCAGCAGCACCGCCGTGGGGGAGGTTACGCAGTATTTT
>TRBV6-5|NA|TRBJ2-7|many
CASSTRGNHEQYF
TGTGCCAGCAGCACCCGGGGTAACCACGAGCAGTACTTC
>TRBV3-1/TRBV3-2|NA|TRBJ1-6|few
CASSHGQRSPLHF
TGTGCCAGCAGCCATGGACAACGATCACCCCTCCACTTT
>TRBV5-4|TRBD2|TRBJ2-7|NA
CASSLGTSGWYEQYF
TGTGCCAGCAGCCTGGGGACTAGCGGGTGGTACGAGCAGTACTTC
>TRBV6-6|NA|TRBJ2-7|NA
CASSPGNGPSPYEQYF
TGTGCCAGCAGCCCCGGAAACGGCCCTAGCCCCTACGAGCAGTACTTC
>TRBV5-1|NA|TRBJ2-7|NA
CASGTGDREQYF
TGCGCCAGCGGGACTGGGGACCGCGAGCAGTACTTC
>TRBV6-5|TRBD1|TRBJ1-5|NA
CASSGTGNNQPQHF
TGTGCCAGCAGCGGGACAGGAAACAATCAGCCCCAGCATTTT
>TRBV5-8|TRBD1|TRBJ2-7|NA
CASSRGQGTSYEQYF
TGTGCCAGCAGCCGGGGACAGGGGACGTCCTACGAGCAGTACTTC
>TRBV15|NA|TRBJ2-4|NA
CATSLGGAKNIQYF
TGTGCCACCAGCCTCGGAGGGGCCAAAAACATTCAGTACTTC
>TRBV16|TRBD1|TRBJ1-1|NA
CASSQVPRGPNTEAFF
TGTGCCAGCAGCCAAGTCCCAAGGGGGCCAAACACTGAAGCTTTCTTT
>TRBV7-9|NA|TRBJ2-1|few
CASSGSGLSYNEQFF
TGTGCCAGCAGCGGGAGTGGGTTATCCTACAATGAGCAGTTCTTC
>TRBV18|NA|TRBJ1-2|NA
CASSPGQPAVYGYTF
TGTGCCAGCTCACCGGGACAACCCGCGGTCTATGGCTACACCTTC
>TRBV27|NA|TRBJ1-4|NA
CASSFSFGTREKLFF
TGTGCCAGCAGTTTTTCATTCGGGACACGTGAAAAACTGTTTTTT
>TRBV6-5|TRBD1|TRBJ2-7|NA
CASSYLRGHYEQYF
TGTGCCAGCAGTTATCTCAGGGGGCATTACGAGCAGTACTTC
>TRBV3-1/TRBV3-2|TRBD2|TRBJ2-1|once
CASSQRETSGPPFYNEQFF
TGTGCCAGCAGCCAACGGGAGACTAGCGGACCACCCTTTTACAATGAGCAGTTCTTC
>TRBV7-9|TRBD1|TRBJ1-1|NA
CASSFDRARTEAFF
TGTGCCAGCAGCTTTGACAGGGCACGAACTGAAGCTTTCTTT
>TRBV6-4|TRBD2|TRBJ2-3|once
CASSDSPGGLDTQYF
TGTGCCAGCAGTGACTCCCCGGGGGGGCTTGATACGCAGTATTTT
>TRBV7-8|TRBD2|TRBJ2-1|NA
CASSQLAGYNEQFF
TGTGCCAGCAGCCAACTAGCGGGGTACAATGAGCAGTTCTTC
>TRBV5-1|NA|TRBJ2-5|NA
CASSFAGQETQYF
TGCGCCAGCAGCTTCGCGGGGCAAGAGACCCAGTACTTC
>TRBV23-1|TRBD2|TRBJ2-7|NA
CASSQRPLAGGPYEQYF
TGCGCCAGCAGTCAAAGACCTCTAGCGGGGGGGCCCTACGAGCAGTACTTC
>TRBV5-1|TRBD1|TRBJ1-1|NA
CASSQSTGTGGVAFF
TGCGCCAGCAGCCAATCCACCGGGACAGGGGGCGTCGCTTTCTTT
>TRBV4-2|NA|TRBJ1-1|NA
CASSQDFQGDTEAFF
TGTGCCAGCAGCCAAGACTTCCAGGGCGACACTGAAGCTTTCTTT
>TRBV12-2|NA|TRBJ2-7|NA
CASRSRLAPYEQYF
TGTGCAAGTCGCTCTCGACTAGCACCCTACGAGCAGTACTTC
>TRBV6-5|NA|TRBJ1-4|NA
CASSYGGASEKLFF
TGTGCCAGCAGTTACGGGGGGGCTAGTGAAAAACTGTTTTTT
>TRBV9|NA|TRBJ1-6|NA
CASSVAGEGAPLHF
TGTGCCAGCAGCGTAGCCGGGGAGGGAGCACCCCTCCACTTT
>TRBV7-9|TRBD2|TRBJ2-3|NA
CASSLASGGAQGTDTQYF
TGTGCCAGCAGCTTAGCTAGCGGGGGGGCGCAAGGCACAGATACGCAGTATTTT
>TRBV11-2|TRBD2|TRBJ2-7|once
CASSNRISGGASYEQYF
TGTGCCAGCAGCAACCGGATTAGCGGGGGGGCTTCCTACGAGCAGTACTTC
>TRBV27|TRBD2|TRBJ2-5|NA
CASSFLAGGRETQYF
TGTGCCAGCAGTTTCCTAGCGGGGGGCAGGGAGACCCAGTACTTC
>TRBV4-2|TRBD1|TRBJ2-5|NA
CASSQGGQGQETQYF
TGTGCCAGCAGCCAGGGGGGACAGGGGCAAGAGACCCAGTACTTC
>TRBV5-1|NA|TRBJ2-2|NA
CASSLVQNTGELFF
TGCGCCAGCAGCTTGGTTCAGAACACCGGGGAGCTGTTTTTT
>TRBV6-1|NA|TRBJ1-4|NA
CASSELRVEKLFF
TGTGCCAGCAGTGAACTCAGGGTGGAAAAACTGTTTTTT
>TRBV9|NA|TRBJ2-7|NA
CASSPSGPQLSVYEQYF
TGTGCCAGCAGCCCCTCAGGGCCCCAGTTATCGGTATACGAGCAGTACTTC
>TRBV5-1|TRBD1|TRBJ2-7|NA
CASSPIGTAFYEQYF
TGCGCCAGCAGCCCCATCGGGACAGCCTTCTACGAGCAGTACTTC
>TRBV3-1/TRBV3-2|NA|TRBJ2-7|NA
CASSQVSQGTYEQYF
TGTGCCAGCAGCCAAGTATCCCAGGGTACCTACGAGCAGTACTTC
>TRBV6-5|NA|TRBJ2-3|NA
CASRRGREDTQYF
TGTGCCAGTAGGAGGGGAAGGGAAGATACGCAGTATTTT
>TRBV14|TRBD2|TRBJ2-1|NA
CASSQSRGGSYNEQFF
TGTGCCAGCAGCCAGTCCCGGGGGGGCTCCTACAATGAGCAGTTCTTC
>TRBV2|TRBD1|TRBJ2-7|NA
CASSDPGQGSYEQYF
TGTGCCAGCAGTGACCCGGGACAGGGGTCCTACGAGCAGTACTTC